A selection of T cell receptor beta chains follows, all from one sample in a study of T cells after posttransplantation cyclophosphamide. TCRdb keeps only in-frame clones here, not all; method: immunoSEQ multiplex PCR. The sample consists of 47,000 or so clones, roughly 92% of them appearing once. The sample was PBMCs. The receptors shown here come from a woman aged 45-65 years in good health and a related stem cell transplant donor. CDR3s include the opening cysteine and the closing phenylalanine or tryptophan. A D gene is named only where the DNA matches it firmly. Clone size is given for some rows only: seen once, a few or many times, or a class if the clone is expanded.

clone size | CDR3 length | J gene | D gene | V gene | CDR3 DNA | CDR3 protein
once | 15 | TRBJ1-4 | TRBD1 | TRBV28 | TGTGCCAGCAGTTCGACAGGGCTGCATAATGAAAAACTGTTTTTT | CASSSTGLHNEKLFF
. | 14 | TRBJ2-7 | TRBD1 | TRBV6-1 | TGTGCCAGCAGTAGACAGGGTGCGGCCTACGAGCAGTACTTC | CASSRQGAAYEQYF
. | 18 | TRBJ1-4 | . | TRBV19 | TGTGCCAGTAGTATTTGGGTTGCGACAGGATGGGAGAAGGAAAAACTGTTTTTT | CASSIWVATGWEKEKLFF
. | 15 | TRBJ2-3 | . | TRBV7-6 | TGTGCCAGCAGCCAAGAGTGGGAGAGCACAGATACGCAGTATTTT | CASSQEWESTDTQYF
. | 14 | TRBJ2-7 | . | TRBV7-9 | TGTGCCAGCAGCCCCGGCGGCGGGGTTGACGAGCAGTACTTC | CASSPGGGVDEQYF
. | 14 | TRBJ2-7 | TRBD1 | TRBV10-1 | TGCGCCAGCAGGGGACAGGCTTCGGGCGGCGAGCAGTACTTC | CASRGQASGGEQYF
. | 18 | TRBJ2-7 | . | TRBV21-1 | TGTGCCAGCAGCAAAGCGCTTTATTCTAGCGGGAGGGCCTGGGAGCAGTACTTC | CASSKALYSSGRAWEQYF
. | 15 | TRBJ2-3 | TRBD2 | TRBV4-1 | TGCGCCAGCAGCCCTACTAGCGGCTTCACAGATACGCAGTATTTT | CASSPTSGFTDTQYF
. | 15 | TRBJ2-7 | . | TRBV28 | TGTGCCAGCAGTTTCCAAGTACCTCAGGGCGACGAGCAGTACTTC | CASSFQVPQGDEQYF
. | 13 | TRBJ2-2 | . | TRBV6-5 | TGTGCCAGCAGGCTAATCCCTGCCGGGGAGCTGTTTTTT | CASRLIPAGELFF
. | 17 | TRBJ2-3 | TRBD2 | TRBV15 | TGTGCCACCAGCAGAGATTGGCGGGGGGGCCGGATAGATACGCAGTATTTT | CATSRDWRGGRIDTQYF
. | 16 | TRBJ2-4 | TRBD1 | TRBV5-4 | TGTGCCAGCAGCTCACAGGGGGCGCGGGAAAAAAACATTCAGTACTTC | CASSSQGAREKNIQYF
. | 15 | TRBJ1-5 | TRBD1 | TRBV6-1 | TGTGCCAGCAGTCCTCGGACAGGGGCCAATCAGCCCCAGCATTTT | CASSPRTGANQPQHF
. | 19 | TRBJ2-3 | TRBD2 | TRBV7-2 | TGTGCCAGCAGCGGAGAGGGCGGGAGGGATGGTATTTTGGCAGATACGCAGTATTTT | CASSGEGGRDGILADTQYF
. | 15 | TRBJ2-7 | TRBD1 | TRBV18 | TGTGCCAGCTCTCATCCGGGACAGGTCTCCTACGAGCAGTACTTC | CASSHPGQVSYEQYF
. | 12 | TRBJ1-1 | TRBD1 | TRBV14 | TGTGCCAGCAGCCCGGACAGGACGCAAGCTTTCTTT | CASSPDRTQAFF
. | 18 | TRBJ2-1 | TRBD1 | TRBV29-1 | TGCAGCGTTGAGCTCTGGGGGACAGGGGGCAGCTCCTACAATGAGCAGTTCTTC | CSVELWGTGGSSYNEQFF
. | 15 | TRBJ1-3 | . | TRBV5-1 | TGCGCCAGCAGCTTGATGGGAGACTCTGGAAACACCATATATTTT | CASSLMGDSGNTIYF
once | 15 | TRBJ2-6 | . | TRBV6-5 | TGTGCCAGCAAGGCGGAATTCTCTGGGGCCAACGTCCTGACTTTC | CASKAEFSGANVLTF
. | 15 | TRBJ1-2 | TRBD1 | TRBV11-2 | TGTGCCAGCAGGGGTGACAGGGCCCTCAGGGAGGGCTACACCTTC | CASRGDRALREGYTF
few | 14 | TRBJ1-2 | TRBD1 | TRBV10-3 | TGTGCCATCAGTGCTGGACAGGGGGGGTATGGCTACACCTTC | CAISAGQGGYGYTF
. | 13 | TRBJ2-7 | . | TRBV10-1 | TGCGCCAGCAGGGGACAAAGGGCGCACGAGCAGTACTTC | CASRGQRAHEQYF
. | 15 | TRBJ2-3 | . | TRBV28 | TGTGCCAGCAGCCTCGGTGGAGCCTCGGGAGATACGCAGTATTTT | CASSLGGASGDTQYF
. | 14 | TRBJ2-3 | TRBD2 | TRBV19 | TGTGCCAGTAGTGTCCCGGGACTAGCAGATACGCAGTATTTT | CASSVPGLADTQYF
. | 20 | TRBJ2-6 | . | TRBV4-1 | TGCGCCAGCAGCCAAGATGGGGTCCAGGCAGGGCCCTCTGGGGCCAACGTCCTGACTTTC | CASSQDGVQAGPSGANVLTF
. | 15 | TRBJ1-5 | . | TRBV19 | TGTGCCAGTAGTATAGGGGCAGGGTCAGGAGGGACCCAGCATTTT | CASSIGAGSGGTQHF
. | 17 | TRBJ2-3 | . | TRBV9 | TGTGCCAGCAGCGTAGGTTGGCGGGGGCCCCACACAGATACGCAGTATTTT | CASSVGWRGPHTDTQYF
. | 14 | TRBJ2-1 | TRBD2 | TRBV7-9 | TGTGCCAGCAGCTTAGCCCGGGGGGACAATGAGCAGTTCTTC | CASSLARGDNEQFF
. | 13 | TRBJ1-4 | . | TRBV30 | TGTGCCTGGAGTACCGGTACGAGGGAAAAACTGTTTTTT | CAWSTGTREKLFF
. | 13 | TRBJ2-7 | TRBD1 | TRBV6-5 | TGTGCCGGGGGACAGGGGTTTCCCTACGAGCAGTACTTC | CAGGQGFPYEQYF
few | 13 | TRBJ2-7 | TRBD2 | TRBV10-3 | TGTGCCATCAGTGCGGGGGGCTCCTACGAGCAGTACTTC | CAISAGGSYEQYF
. | 13 | TRBJ1-5 | . | TRBV2 | TGTGCCAGCAGGGGGACATCCAATCAGCCCCAGCATTTT | CASRGTSNQPQHF
. | 12 | TRBJ2-5 | . | TRBV10-2 | TGCGCCAGCAGTCAGAACGGGGAGACCCAGTACTTC | CASSQNGETQYF
. | 15 | TRBJ2-6 | . | TRBV11-1 | TGTGCCAGCAGCTTAGAGGGGACTGGGGCCAACGTCCTGACTTTC | CASSLEGTGANVLTF
once | 14 | TRBJ2-7 | TRBD1 | TRBV5-1 | TGCGCCAGCAGCTTCGGGACAGGGTCCTACGAGCAGTACTTC | CASSFGTGSYEQYF
. | 15 | TRBJ2-3 | TRBD2 | TRBV5-1 | TGCGCCAGCAGCTTGATGAGCGGGAGTGGAGATACGCAGTATTTT | CASSLMSGSGDTQYF
. | 12 | TRBJ2-7 | . | TRBV5-5 | TGTGCCAGCAGCTCCGCTCCGGGCGAGCAGTACTTC | CASSSAPGEQYF
. | 16 | TRBJ2-1 | TRBD2 | TRBV5-1 | TGCGCCAGCAGCAGCGGGACTAGCGGGGGCTTCGATGAGCAGTTCTTC | CASSSGTSGGFDEQFF
. | 17 | TRBJ2-1 | TRBD2 | TRBV19 | TGTGCCAGTAGTCCTGGGACTAGCGGGAGGGCCTACAATGAGCAGTTCTTC | CASSPGTSGRAYNEQFF
. | 17 | TRBJ2-5 | TRBD1 | TRBV18 | TGTGCCAGCTCACCACTGGGCAGGGGGATTAACCAAGAGACCCAGTACTTC | CASSPLGRGINQETQYF
. | 15 | TRBJ1-5 | TRBD1 | TRBV15 | TGTGCCACCAGCAGGGACAGGGGTAGCAATCAGCCCCAGCATTTT | CATSRDRGSNQPQHF
. | 15 | TRBJ2-7 | . | TRBV15 | TGTGCCACCAGCAGAGATTTGGCCAGGTCCTACGAGCAGTACTTC | CATSRDLARSYEQYF
. | 15 | TRBJ1-2 | . | TRBV5-4 | TGTGCCAGCAGCTCGTATACGGGGGATGTCTATGGCTACACCTTC | CASSSYTGDVYGYTF
once | 16 | TRBJ2-7 | TRBD2 | TRBV6-1 | TGTGCCAGCAGTGACTTCTTAGCGGGTGCCTCCTACGAGCAGTACTTC | CASSDFLAGASYEQYF
. | 17 | TRBJ1-6 | . | TRBV27 | TGTGCCAGCAGTAACAGGCCCTCCCGCGGGGCTAATTCACCCCTCCACTTT | CASSNRPSRGANSPLHF
. | 14 | TRBJ1-2 | . | TRBV18 | TGTGCCAGCTCACCGGAAAGGGACACTTATGGCTACACCTTC | CASSPERDTYGYTF
. | 14 | TRBJ2-3 | . | TRBV27 | TGTGCCAGTCAAGGGCGGGGGCCGGAAGATACGCAGTATTTT | CASQGRGPEDTQYF
once | 14 | TRBJ2-1 | . | TRBV10-1 | TGCGCCAGCAGTGAGTCAGGGAGGGGGAATGAGCAGTTCTTC | CASSESGRGNEQFF
. | 19 | TRBJ1-6 | TRBD1 | TRBV7-6 | TGTGCCAGCAGCTTAGCGTTTAGGGACAGCCTGAGTTATAGTTCACCCCTCCACTTT | CASSLAFRDSLSYSSPLHF
. | 16 | TRBJ1-5 | . | TRBV25-1 | TGTGCCAGGCTTACAGGCGTCCTCGCTGGCAATCAGCCCCAGCATTTT | CARLTGVLAGNQPQHF
. | 16 | TRBJ1-6 | TRBD1 | TRBV5-1 | TGCGCCAGCAGCCTCCAGGGGGATGGCTATAATTCACCCCTCCACTTT | CASSLQGDGYNSPLHF
. | 15 | TRBJ2-1 | TRBD2 | TRBV6-1 | TGTGCCAGCAGGTTAGCGGGAGGGCCCTACAATGAGCAGTTCTTC | CASRLAGGPYNEQFF
once | 14 | TRBJ1-2 | . | TRBV30 | TGTGCCTGGAGACGACAGGAAAGTTACTATGGCTACACCTTC | CAWRRQESYYGYTF
. | 16 | TRBJ1-1 | TRBD1 | TRBV6-1 | TGTGCCAGCAGTGAAGGGACAGGCACTTCGGACACTGAAGCTTTCTTT | CASSEGTGTSDTEAFF
once | 11 | TRBJ1-2 | . | TRBV2 | TGTGCCAGGACAGGCAACTATGGCTACACCTTC | CARTGNYGYTF
once | 18 | TRBJ1-1 | TRBD1 | TRBV10-3 | TGTGCCATCAGTTCCCTATATCCCCGGGACAGATCGAACACTGAAGCTTTCTTT | CAISSLYPRDRSNTEAFF
. | 13 | TRBJ2-7 | . | TRBV18 | TGTGCCAGCTCACCACCAGGAGCCTACGAGCAGTACTTC | CASSPPGAYEQYF
. | 16 | TRBJ2-1 | TRBD1 | TRBV5-6 | TGTGCCAGCAGCCCTCTGGGAGGACAGGGGAGGAATGAGCAGTTCTTC | CASSPLGGQGRNEQFF
. | 19 | TRBJ2-1 | TRBD2 | TRBV27 | TGTGCCAGCGGATTTCAGCCGGGACTAGCTATACACTCCTACAATGAGCAGTTCTTC | CASGFQPGLAIHSYNEQFF